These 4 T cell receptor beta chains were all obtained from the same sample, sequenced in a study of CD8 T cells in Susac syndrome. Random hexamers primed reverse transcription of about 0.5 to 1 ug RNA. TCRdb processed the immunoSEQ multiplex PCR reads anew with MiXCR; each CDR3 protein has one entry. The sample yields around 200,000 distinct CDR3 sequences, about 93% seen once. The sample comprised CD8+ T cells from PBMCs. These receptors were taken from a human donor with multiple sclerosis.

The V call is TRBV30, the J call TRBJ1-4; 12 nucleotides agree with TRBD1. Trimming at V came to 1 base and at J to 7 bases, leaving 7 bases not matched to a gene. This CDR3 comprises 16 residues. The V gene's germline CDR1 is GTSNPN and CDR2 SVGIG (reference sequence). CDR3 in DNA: TGTGCCTGGAGTGAAGGGACAGGGGGCGATGGTGAAAAACTGTTTTTT. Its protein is CAWSEGTGGDGEKLFF. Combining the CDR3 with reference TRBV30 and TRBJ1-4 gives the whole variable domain SQTIHQWPATLVQPVGSPLSLECTVEGTSNPNLYWYRQAAGRGLQLLFYSVGIGQISSEVPQNLSASRPQDRQFILSSKKLLLSDSGFYLCAWSEGTGGDGEKLFFGSGTQLSVL.

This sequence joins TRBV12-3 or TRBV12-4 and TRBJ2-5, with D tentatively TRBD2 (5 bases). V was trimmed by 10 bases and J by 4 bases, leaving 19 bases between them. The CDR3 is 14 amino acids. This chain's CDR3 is CATMAGKAGETQYF. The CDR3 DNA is TGTGCCACGATGGCGGGCAAGGCAGGAGAGACCCAGTACTTC.

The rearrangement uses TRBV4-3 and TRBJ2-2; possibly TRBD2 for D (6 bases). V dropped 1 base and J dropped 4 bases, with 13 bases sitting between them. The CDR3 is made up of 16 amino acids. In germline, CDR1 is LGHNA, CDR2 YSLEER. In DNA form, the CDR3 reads TGCGCCAGCAGCCAAGCCTGGGGGAGGAGCACCGGGGAGCTGTTTTTT. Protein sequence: CASSQAWGRSTGELFF.

CDR3 sequence (DNA): TGTGCCAGCAGTTACTTTGGAGGATACAATGAGCAGTTCTTC. Translation gives CASSYFGGYNEQFF. The chain is built from TRBV6-5 and TRBJ2-1; D possibly corresponds to TRBD2 (5 bases). In germline, CDR1 is MNHEY, CDR2 SVGAGI. This CDR3 contains 14 residues. Trimming cost V 1 base and J 4 bases, with 8 bases left between them.